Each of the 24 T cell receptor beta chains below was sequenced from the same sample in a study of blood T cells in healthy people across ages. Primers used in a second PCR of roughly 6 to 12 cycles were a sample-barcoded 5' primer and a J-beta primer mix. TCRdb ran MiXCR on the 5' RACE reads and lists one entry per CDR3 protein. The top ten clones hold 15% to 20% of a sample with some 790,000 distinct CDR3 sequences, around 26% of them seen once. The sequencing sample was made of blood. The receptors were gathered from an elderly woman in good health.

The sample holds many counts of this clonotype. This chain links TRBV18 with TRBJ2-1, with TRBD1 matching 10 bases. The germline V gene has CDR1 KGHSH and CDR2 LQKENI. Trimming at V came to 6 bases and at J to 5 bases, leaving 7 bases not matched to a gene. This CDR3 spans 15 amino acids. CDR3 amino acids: CASSQGQGRNNEQFF. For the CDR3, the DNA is TGTGCCAGCTCTCAGGGACAGGGGCGAAACAATGAGCAGTTCTTC.

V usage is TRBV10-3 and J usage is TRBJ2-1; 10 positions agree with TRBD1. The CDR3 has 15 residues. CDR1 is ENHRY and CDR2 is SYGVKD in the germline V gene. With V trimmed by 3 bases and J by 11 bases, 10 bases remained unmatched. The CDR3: CAISDRDRGESQQFF. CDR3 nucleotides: TGTGCCATCAGTGATAGGGACAGGGGCGAGAGTCAGCAGTTCTTC.

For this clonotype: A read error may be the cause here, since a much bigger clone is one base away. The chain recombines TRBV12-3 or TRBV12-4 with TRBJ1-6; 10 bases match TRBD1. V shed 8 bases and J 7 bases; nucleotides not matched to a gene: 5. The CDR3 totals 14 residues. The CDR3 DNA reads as TGTGCCAGCGTGAGGACAGGGGGGAATTCACCCCTCCACTTT. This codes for CASVRTGGNSPLHF.

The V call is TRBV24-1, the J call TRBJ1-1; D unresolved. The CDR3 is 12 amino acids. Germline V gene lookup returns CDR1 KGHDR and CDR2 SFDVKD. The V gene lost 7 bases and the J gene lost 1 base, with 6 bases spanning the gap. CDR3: CATSQTNTEAFF. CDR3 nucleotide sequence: TGTGCCACCAGCCAAACGAACACTGAAGCTTTCTTT.

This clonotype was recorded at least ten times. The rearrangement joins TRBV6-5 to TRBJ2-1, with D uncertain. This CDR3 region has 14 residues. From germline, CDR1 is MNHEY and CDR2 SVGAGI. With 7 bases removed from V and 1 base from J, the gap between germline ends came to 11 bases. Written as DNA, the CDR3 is TGTGCCAGCAATCCACGGAGTTCCTACAATGAGCAGTTCTTC. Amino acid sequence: CASNPRSSYNEQFF.

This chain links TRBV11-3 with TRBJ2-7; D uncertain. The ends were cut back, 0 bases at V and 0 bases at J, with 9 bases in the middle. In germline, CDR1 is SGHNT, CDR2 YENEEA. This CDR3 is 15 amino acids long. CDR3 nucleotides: TGTGCCAGCAGCTTAGATGGCGGCAGCTCCTACGAGCAGTACTTC. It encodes CASSLDGGSSYEQYF.

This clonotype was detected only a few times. The CDR3 DNA reads as TGTGCCTGGAGTGGCGACAGGGGAATGAAAGAGACCCAGTACTTC. It is translated as CAWSGDRGMKETQYF. This chain joins TRBV30 and TRBJ2-5; 8 bases agree with TRBD1. The germline CDR1 and CDR2 sequences are GTSNPN and SVGIG (reference sequence). The CDR3 covers 15 residues. V trimming: 1 base; J trimming: 3 bases; junction bases outside the gene matches: 7.

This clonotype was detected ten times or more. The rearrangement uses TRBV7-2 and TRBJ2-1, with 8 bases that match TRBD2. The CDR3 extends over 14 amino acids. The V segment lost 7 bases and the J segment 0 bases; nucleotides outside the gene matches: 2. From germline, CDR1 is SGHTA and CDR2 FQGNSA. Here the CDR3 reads CASNRGGSYNEQFF. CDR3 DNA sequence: TGTGCCAGCAACCGGGGGGGCTCCTACAATGAGCAGTTCTTC.

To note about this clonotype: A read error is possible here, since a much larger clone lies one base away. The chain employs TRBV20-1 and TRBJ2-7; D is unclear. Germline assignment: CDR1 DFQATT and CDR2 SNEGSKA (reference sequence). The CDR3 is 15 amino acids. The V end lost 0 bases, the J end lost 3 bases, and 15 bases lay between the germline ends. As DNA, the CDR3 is TGCAGTGCTAGAGAGGGTGGGCAGATTGACTACGAGCAGTACTTC. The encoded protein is CSAREGGQIDYEQYF.

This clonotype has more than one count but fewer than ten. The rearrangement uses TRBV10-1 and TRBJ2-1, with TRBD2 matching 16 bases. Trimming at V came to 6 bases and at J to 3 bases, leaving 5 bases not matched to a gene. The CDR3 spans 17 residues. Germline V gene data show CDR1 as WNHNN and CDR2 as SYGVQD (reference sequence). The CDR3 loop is CASSPGTSGGVYNEQFF. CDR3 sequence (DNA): TGCGCCAGCAGCCCCGGGACTAGCGGGGGGGTCTACAATGAGCAGTTCTTC.

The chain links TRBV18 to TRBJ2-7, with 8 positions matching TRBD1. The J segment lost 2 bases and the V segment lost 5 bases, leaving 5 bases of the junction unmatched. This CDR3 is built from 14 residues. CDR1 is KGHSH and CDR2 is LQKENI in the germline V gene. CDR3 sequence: CASSGGQVPYEQYF. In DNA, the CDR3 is TGTGCCAGCTCAGGGGGACAGGTTCCCTACGAGCAGTACTTC. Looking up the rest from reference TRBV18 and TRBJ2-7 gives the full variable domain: NAGVMQNPRHLVRRRGQEARLRCSPMKGHSHVYWYRQLPEEGLKFMVYLQKENIIDESGMPKERFSAEFPKEGPSILRIQQVVRGDSAAYFCASSGGQVPYEQYFGPGTRLTVT.

The CDR3, as DNA: TGCAGGGCCCCGCGACTGGACTTAGAGCAGTTCTTC. This translates into CRAPRLDLEQFF. The V call is TRBV20-1, the J call TRBJ2-1; maybe TRBD2 (5 bases). The CDR3 spans 12 residues. The V gene's germline CDR1 is DFQATT and CDR2 SNEGSKA (reference sequence).

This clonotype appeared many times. Written as DNA, the CDR3 is TGTGCCAGCAGTTTGTTCGGTGGGGCCAACGTCCTGACTTTC. Residues: CASSLFGGANVLTF. The chain carries TRBV27 and TRBJ2-6; no clear D gene. The germline gives CDR1 MNHEY, CDR2 SMNVEV (reference sequence). V shed 3 bases and J shed 3 bases, with 6 bases lying between them. This CDR3 comprises 14 residues.

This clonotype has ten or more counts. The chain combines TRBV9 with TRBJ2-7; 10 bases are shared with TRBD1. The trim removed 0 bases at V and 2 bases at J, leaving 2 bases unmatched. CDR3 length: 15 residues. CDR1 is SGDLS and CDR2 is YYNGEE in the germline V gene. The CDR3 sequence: CASSVGGTGAYEQYF. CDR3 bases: TGTGCCAGCAGCGTAGGCGGGACAGGGGCCTACGAGCAGTACTTC. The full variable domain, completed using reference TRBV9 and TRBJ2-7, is DSGVTQTPKHLITATGQRVTLRCSPRSGDLSVYWYQQSLDQGLQFLIQYYNGEERAKGNILERFSAQQFPDLHSELNLSSLELGDSALYFCASSVGGTGAYEQYFGPGTRLTVT.

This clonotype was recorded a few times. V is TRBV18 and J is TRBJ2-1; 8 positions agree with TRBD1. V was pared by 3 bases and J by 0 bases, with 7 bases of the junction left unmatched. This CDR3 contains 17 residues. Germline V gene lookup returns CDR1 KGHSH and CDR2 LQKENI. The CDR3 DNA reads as TGTGCCAGCTCACCCAAGGGAACAGGGGGCTCCTACAATGAGCAGTTCTTC. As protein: CASSPKGTGGSYNEQFF. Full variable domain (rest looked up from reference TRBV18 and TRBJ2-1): NAGVMQNPRHLVRRRGQEARLRCSPMKGHSHVYWYRQLPEEGLKFMVYLQKENIIDESGMPKERFSAEFPKEGPSILRIQQVVRGDSAAYFCASSPKGTGGSYNEQFFGPGTRLTVL.

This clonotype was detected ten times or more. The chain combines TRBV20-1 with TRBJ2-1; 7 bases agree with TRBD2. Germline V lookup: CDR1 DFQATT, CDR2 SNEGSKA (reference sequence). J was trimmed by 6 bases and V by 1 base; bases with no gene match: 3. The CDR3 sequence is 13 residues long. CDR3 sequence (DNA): TGCAGTGCTAGAGCCGGGACTATCAATGAGCAGTTCTTC. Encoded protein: CSARAGTINEQFF.

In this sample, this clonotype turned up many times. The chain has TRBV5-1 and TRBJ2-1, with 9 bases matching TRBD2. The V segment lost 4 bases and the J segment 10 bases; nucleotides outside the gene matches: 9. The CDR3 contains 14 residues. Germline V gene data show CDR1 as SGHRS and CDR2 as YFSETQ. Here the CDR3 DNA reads TGCGCCAGCAGCCCCGGGACTAGCCGTGGGGAGCAGTTCTTC. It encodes CASSPGTSRGEQFF.

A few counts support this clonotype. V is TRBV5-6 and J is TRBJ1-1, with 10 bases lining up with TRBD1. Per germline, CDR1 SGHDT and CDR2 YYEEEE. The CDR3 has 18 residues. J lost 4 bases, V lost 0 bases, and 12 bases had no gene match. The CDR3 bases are TGTGCCAGCAGCTTGGCCATGGGACAGGGGCGCCGAGGCACTGAAGCTTTCTTT. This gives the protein CASSLAMGQGRRGTEAFF.

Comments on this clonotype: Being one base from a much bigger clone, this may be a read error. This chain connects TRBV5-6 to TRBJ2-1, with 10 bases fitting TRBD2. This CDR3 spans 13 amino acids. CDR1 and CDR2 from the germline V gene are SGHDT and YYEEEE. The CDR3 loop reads CTSSPAGGQLQFF. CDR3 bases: TGTACCAGCAGCCCAGCGGGGGGGCAGCTGCAGTTCTTC. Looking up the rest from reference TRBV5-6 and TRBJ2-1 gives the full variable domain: DAGVTQSPTHLIKTRGQQVTLRCSPKSGHDTVSWYQQALGQGPQFIFQYYEEEERQRGNFPDRFSGHQFPNYSSELNVNALLLGDSALYLCTSSPAGGQLQFFGPGTRLTVL.

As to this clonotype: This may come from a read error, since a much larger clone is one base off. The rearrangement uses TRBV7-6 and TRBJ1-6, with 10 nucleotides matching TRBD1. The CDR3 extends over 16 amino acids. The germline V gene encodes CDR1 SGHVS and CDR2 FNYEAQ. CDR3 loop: CAGSSRTGTGDSPLHF. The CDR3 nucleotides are TGTGCCGGCAGCTCGAGAACCGGGACAGGGGATTCACCCCTCCACTTT.

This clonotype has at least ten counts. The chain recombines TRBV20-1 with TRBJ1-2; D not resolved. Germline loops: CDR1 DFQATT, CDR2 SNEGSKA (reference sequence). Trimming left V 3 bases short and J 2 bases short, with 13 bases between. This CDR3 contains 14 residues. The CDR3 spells CSARDGVWNYGYTF. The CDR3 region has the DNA TGCAGTGCTAGGGACGGGGTCTGGAACTATGGCTACACCTTC.

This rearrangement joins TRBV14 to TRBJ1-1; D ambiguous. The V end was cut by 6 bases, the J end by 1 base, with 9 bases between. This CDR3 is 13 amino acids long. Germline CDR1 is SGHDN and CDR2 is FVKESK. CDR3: CASRVGGNTEAFF. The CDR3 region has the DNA TGTGCCAGCAGGGTTGGTGGGAACACTGAAGCTTTCTTT.

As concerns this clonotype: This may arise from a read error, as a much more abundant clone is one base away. The CDR3 DNA reads TGTGTCAGCAGTTACGCAGGGGGCACTAATGAAAAACTGTTTTTT. Translating it yields CVSSYAGGTNEKLFF. The chain recombines TRBV6-5 with TRBJ1-4, with 8 bases matching TRBD1. CDR1 is MNHEY, CDR2 SVGAGI, per germline. The CDR3 consists of 15 residues.

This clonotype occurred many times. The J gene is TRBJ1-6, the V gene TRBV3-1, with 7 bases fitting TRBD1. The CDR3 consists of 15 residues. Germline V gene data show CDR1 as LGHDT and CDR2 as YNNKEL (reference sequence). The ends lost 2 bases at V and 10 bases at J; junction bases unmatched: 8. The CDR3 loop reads CASSQFRDRGSPLHF. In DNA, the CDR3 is TGTGCCAGCAGCCAATTCCGGGACAGAGGCTCACCCCTCCACTTT.